The present entry profiles one TCR beta chain with its context. These data come from a study of T cell changes during pregnancy in multiple sclerosis. Produced via immunoSEQ multiplex PCR; TCRdb's table is partial and in-frame only. The profile covers roughly 38,000 clones, with 92% appearing a single time and under 0.9% taken by the ten largest. Germline values: CDR1 SGHAT, CDR2 FQNNGV. The V segment lost 5 bases and the J segment 4 bases; nucleotides outside the gene matches: 4. The CDR3 spans 14 residues. The TCR comes from a female donor with multiple sclerosis, enrolled in a pregnancy study. The chain has TRBV11-2 and TRBJ2-7, with TRBD2 identical over 11 bases. The sequencing used CD4+ T cells from peripheral blood mononuclear cells, collected before pregnancy. CDR3 DNA: TGTGCCAGCAGCCCACTAGCGGGGGCGTACGAGCAGTACTTC. Translated: CASSPLAGAYEQYF.